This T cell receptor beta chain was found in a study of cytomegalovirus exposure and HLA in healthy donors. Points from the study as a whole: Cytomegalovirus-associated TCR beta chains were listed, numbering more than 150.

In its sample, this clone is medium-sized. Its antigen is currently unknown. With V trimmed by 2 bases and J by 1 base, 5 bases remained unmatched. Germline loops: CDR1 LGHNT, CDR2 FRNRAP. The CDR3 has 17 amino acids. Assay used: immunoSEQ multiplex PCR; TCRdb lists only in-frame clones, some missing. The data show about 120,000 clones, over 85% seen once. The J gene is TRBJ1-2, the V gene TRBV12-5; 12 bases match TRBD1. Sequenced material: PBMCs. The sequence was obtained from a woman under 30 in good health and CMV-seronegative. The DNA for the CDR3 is TGTGCTAGTGGTTTGACGGGACAGGGGGCTGGTAACTATGGCTACACCTTC. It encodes CASGLTGQGAGNYGYTF.